A selection of T cell receptor beta chains follows, all from one sample in a study of blood T cell repertoires in COVID-19. The protocol was immunoSEQ multiplex PCR, while the TCRdb copy is restricted to in-frame clones and leaves out a portion. This table holds a few hundred thousand clones, about 86% found once. The sequencing sample was made of peripheral blood. The receptors come from a woman between 50 and 59 years old with acute or convalescent COVID-19. Both conserved end residues are part of each CDR3. The D gene is left open where the match is weak. Clone size is not always given. Where it is, it says once, few, many or a class for expanded clones.

>.|.|TRBV15|TRBJ1-1
CATSEDGDLPEAFF
TGTGCCACCAGCGAGGACGGGGATCTACCTGAAGCTTTCTTT
>TRBD2|.|TRBV10-3|TRBJ2-5
CAINGGGYQETQYF
TGTGCCATCAATGGGGGAGGGTACCAAGAGACCCAGTACTTC
>.|few|TRBV9|TRBJ1-6
CASSVARDNSPLHF
TGTGCCAGCAGCGTAGCTCGGGATAATTCACCCCTCCACTTT
>TRBD1|.|TRBV5-1|TRBJ1-3
CASTQGDGNTIYF
TGCGCCAGCACCCAGGGGGATGGAAACACCATATATTTT
>.|few|TRBV2|TRBJ1-2
CASSVLGGAYGYTF
TGTGCCAGCAGTGTTTTAGGGGGAGCCTATGGCTACACCTTC
>TRBD1|few|TRBV12-5|TRBJ2-7
CASGPPGTGPYEQYF
TGTGCTAGTGGTCCCCCCGGGACAGGGCCTTACGAGCAGTACTTC
>TRBD1|.|TRBV6-5|TRBJ1-1
CATRPTGGTEAFF
TGTGCCACTAGACCGACAGGGGGGACTGAAGCTTTCTTT
>.|many|TRBV11-2|TRBJ2-1
CASSLIWARHNEQFF
TGTGCCAGCAGCTTAATCTGGGCCAGACACAATGAGCAGTTCTTC
>TRBD1|once|TRBV19|TRBJ1-2
CASRRDRWAGYTF
TGTGCCAGTAGACGGGACAGATGGGCTGGCTACACCTTC
>TRBD1|.|TRBV7-9|TRBJ1-5
CASSLGFGEETGINQPQHF
TGTGCCAGCAGCTTAGGATTTGGCGAGGAGACAGGGATCAATCAGCCCCAGCATTTT
>.|.|TRBV5-6|TRBJ2-2
CASSLEGGSTGELFF
TGTGCCAGCAGCTTAGAAGGGGGTAGCACCGGGGAGCTGTTTTTT
>.|.|TRBV18|TRBJ2-3
CASSPNRGLTDTQYF
TGTGCCAGCTCACCGAACAGGGGACTCACAGATACGCAGTATTTT
>.|.|TRBV12-3/TRBV12-4|TRBJ1-2
CASTLGGNYGYTF
TGTGCCAGCACCTTGGGAGGGAACTATGGCTACACCTTC
>.|.|TRBV15|TRBJ2-7
CATSSSYRDYEQYF
TGTGCCACCAGCAGCTCCTACCGGGACTACGAGCAGTACTTC
>TRBD2|.|TRBV9|TRBJ2-7
CASSVGGGVAYEQYF
TGTGCCAGCAGCGTAGGTGGGGGGGTGGCCTACGAGCAGTACTTC
>.|.|TRBV7-3|TRBJ1-1
CASSVPGGNTEAFF
TGTGCCAGCTCGGTACCGGGGGGGAACACTGAAGCTTTCTTT
>.|.|TRBV18|TRBJ1-5
CASSPGQTDQPQHF
TGTGCCAGCTCCCCGGGACAAACTGATCAGCCCCAGCATTTT
>.|.|TRBV10-2|TRBJ2-6
CASSESGRGTGANVLTF
TGCGCCAGCAGTGAGTCAGGTCGGGGGACTGGGGCCAACGTCCTGACTTTC
>TRBD2|.|TRBV7-9|TRBJ2-3
CASSPIRTSGSTDTQYF
TGTGCCAGCAGCCCGATAAGGACTAGCGGAAGCACAGATACGCAGTATTTT
>.|.|TRBV27|TRBJ1-4
CASTTRGLSSEKLFF
TGTGCCAGCACTACAAGGGGTTTGAGTAGTGAAAAACTGTTTTTT
>.|.|TRBV7-6|TRBJ2-1
CASSLLDGGTQGTYNEQFF
TGTGCCAGCAGCCTTCTTGACGGTGGAACTCAGGGGACCTACAATGAGCAGTTCTTC
>.|few|TRBV4-3|TRBJ1-2
CASSQAITTGYGYTF
TGCGCCAGCAGCCAAGCCATCACCACAGGGTACGGCTACACCTTC
>.|.|TRBV6-1|TRBJ2-4
CASSDPQAKNIQYF
TGTGCCAGCAGTGATCCCCAAGCCAAAAACATTCAGTACTTC
>TRBD1|.|TRBV5-1|TRBJ1-6
CASSFYGTEGNSPLHF
TGCGCCAGCAGCTTCTATGGGACAGAGGGTAATTCACCCCTCCACTTT
>TRBD2|.|TRBV5-8|TRBJ2-7
CASSLGLAGSLSYEQYF
TGTGCCAGCAGCTTGGGGCTAGCGGGCTCTCTCTCCTACGAGCAGTACTTC
>.|.|TRBV5-5|TRBJ2-1
CASSLLFDEQFF
TGTGCCAGCAGCTTACTGTTTGATGAGCAGTTCTTC
>.|.|TRBV30|TRBJ2-1
CAWSRGAAGNEQFF
TGTGCCTGGAGTCGGGGGGCGGCGGGCAATGAGCAGTTCTTC
>.|.|TRBV5-1|TRBJ1-2
CATGDGFSNYGYTF
TGCGCCACCGGAGACGGATTCTCTAACTATGGCTACACCTTC
>.|.|TRBV7-9|TRBJ1-6
CASAGGWNSPLHF
TGTGCCAGCGCGGGGGGCTGGAATTCACCCCTCCACTTT
>TRBD1|.|TRBV2|TRBJ2-3
CASSRPTGGTDTQYF
TGTGCCAGCAGTCGCCCGACAGGGGGGACAGATACGCAGTATTTT
>.|.|TRBV7-2|TRBJ1-1
CASSLVPGAAFF
TGTGCCAGCAGCTTAGTCCCCGGAGCAGCTTTCTTT
>TRBD1|.|TRBV29-1|TRBJ1-1
CSATQGVGTEAFF
TGCAGCGCCACCCAGGGGGTGGGGACTGAAGCTTTCTTT
>.|.|TRBV7-9|TRBJ2-5
CASSFHDREETQYF
TGTGCCAGCAGCTTCCACGACAGAGAAGAGACCCAGTACTTC
>.|.|TRBV4-1|TRBJ2-1
CASSQDYPTAAFGIDEQFF
TGCGCCAGCAGCCAAGACTACCCGACGGCCGCCTTCGGGATAGATGAGCAGTTCTTC
>.|.|TRBV19|TRBJ1-1
CASQGRGGEAFF
TGTGCCAGCCAAGGTCGGGGTGGTGAAGCTTTCTTT
>TRBD1|.|TRBV11-2|TRBJ1-4
CASSADRATNEKLFF
TGTGCCAGCAGCGCCGACAGGGCGACTAATGAAAAACTGTTTTTT
>.|.|TRBV5-5|TRBJ1-1
CASSQQLGNTEAFF
TGTGCCAGCAGTCAACAGCTGGGGAACACTGAAGCTTTCTTT